This T cell receptor beta chain was obtained from a study of T cell responses to AZD1222 COVID-19 vaccine. Clones were read by immunoSEQ multiplex PCR, and TCRdb kept only the in-frame ones, dropping some. Among about 150,000 clones listed, 86% were seen once. This clone has only one observation. Germline lookup yields CDR1 LNHDA and CDR2 SQIVND (reference sequence). The V and J ends lost 5 bases and 1 base respectively, with 6 bases between them. This CDR3 has 14 amino acids. The source of this sequence is an adult in good health. V is TRBV19 and J is TRBJ2-6; D remains unclear. Here the sequenced sample was peripheral blood, taken on day 0 of MenACWY control vaccination. This CDR3 reads CASSSYSGANVLTF. CDR3 coding DNA: TGTGCCAGTAGTTCCTATTCTGGGGCCAACGTCCTGACTTTC. The complete variable domain, with remaining parts taken from reference TRBV19 and TRBJ2-6, reads DGGITQSPKYLFRKEGQNVTLSCEQNLNHDAMYWYRQDPGQGLRLIYYSQIVNDFQKGDIAEGYSVSREKKESFPLTVTSAQKNPTAFYLCASSSYSGANVLTFGAGSRLTVL.